The subject of this entry is one TCR beta chain. Trimming took off 0 bases at V and 9 bases at J, with 15 bases between the two ends. The CDR3 is 16 residues long. Using a J-beta primer mix together with a sample-barcoded 5' primer, a second PCR was run for roughly 7 to 11 cycles. TCRdb recomputed calls from the 5' RACE reads with MiXCR, one row per CDR3 protein. The sample lists more than 650,000 distinct CDR3 sequences, 20% to 30% occurring once. These data come from a study of blood T cells in healthy people across ages. Study details: With template switching, about one barcoded beta molecule was captured per two T cells.

Total RNA, at least 5.5 micrograms per sample, came from PBMCs. This sample also appeared in a second study, on T cells of mothers and their children. That paper states: The authors detected no persistent microchimeric T cell clones.

The source material was blood. This chain uses TRBV12-3 or TRBV12-4 with TRBJ1-6; D may be TRBD1 (6 bases). The TCR originated in a boy between 5 and 17 years old in good health. The CDR3 bases are TGTGCCAGCAGTTTAGCCCGGGGGGGGCTGGGTTCACCCCTCCACTTT. This codes for CASSLARGGLGSPLHF.